Sequencing of this T cell receptor beta chain was carried out in a study of blood T cell repertoires in COVID-19 (dated by TCRdb to 2019 to 2021). Context from the whole study: Collaborator samples came from the United States, Italy and Spain and covered acute and convalescent phases of COVID-19. The material from the prospective study consisted of cDNA or gDNA derived from T cells, B-cell-depleted T cells, or PBMCs. The dataset comprised deeply sampled blood TCRbeta repertoires from subjects exposed to, actively infected with, or recovered from COVID-19. The repertoires were released in a freely available public database intended as a resource for research on the immune response to SARS-CoV-2. Samples came from the ongoing ImmuneRACE study (first 160 participants) plus 1,254 subjects from 6 global collaborators. A de-identified subject ID, COVID-19 status, age in years and sex were almost always included in the sample metadata. Where available, HLA class I and class II types were obtained from metadata supplied by the sample provider rather than from assay-based typing.

The CDR3 runs 13 residues from the cysteine to the phenylalanine. The DNA shown is the 39-base CDR3, in frame from base 1. Trimming removed 0 bases from V and 1 base from J, leaving 5 bases between the germline ends. CDR1 and CDR2, per the germline V gene, are SGHRS and YFSETQ. Collaborating institutions collected whole blood in K2EDTA tubes following their own protocols. For TCRbeta analysis, collaborators shipped samples in one of three forms: frozen whole blood, isolated PBMCs, or DNA extracted from either of those sample types. Study-level results and caveats: The amount of clinical and demographic metadata varied by source and participant and was provided uncurated.

TCRbeta CDR3 regions were amplified from genomic DNA by means of the immunoSEQ Assay, a bias-controlled multiplex PCR. In the paper's pipeline: The number of nucleated cells in each sample was estimated from the amplification of reference gene primers within the assay. Sequence reads were collapsed and filtered to measure the absolute abundance of every unique TCRbeta CDR3 rearrangement. For each sample, productive Simpson clonality was calculated as the square root of Simpson's diversity index over productive rearrangements. TCRdb carries this immuneACCESS record with in-frame sequences only. Its versions omit some clonotypes, under half of them owing to an unresolved V gene in the studies checked, with the rest unexplained. V and J calls and clone size are as listed in that table; D and trimming were resolved from the DNA. The sample includes 210,000 or so clones, with more than 80% observed a single time. The ten largest account for less than 11% of the sample.

A remark on this clone: Its antigen is currently not known. Base qualities were left out, and no much larger clone turns up one base away.

The sequenced material came from peripheral blood. The TCR was taken from an elderly woman with acute or convalescent COVID-19. Recombination linked TRBV5-1 to TRBJ2-7; there is no confident call for the D gene. The nucleotide sequence reads TGCGCCAGCAGCTTGGTACTGTCCTACGAGCAGTACTTC. Its product reads: CASSLVLSYEQYF.